This T cell receptor beta chain was captured in a study of shared clonotypes between healthy human individuals. CDR1 is MNHNY, CDR2 SVGAGI, per germline (reference sequence). V lost 0 bases and J 5 bases, leaving 7 bases between the germline ends. The CDR3 consists of 13 residues. Researchers ran the assay at a deep level. Each PCR replicate run on unsorted PBMC took in 300 to 350 ng DNA, tens of thousands of T cell genomes. Sequenced by immunoSEQ multiplex PCR; TCRdb stores in-frame clones only, minus some. The data show a few hundred thousand clones, around 78% seen once. The donors were adults (healthy and HIV-negative) with no recent acute infections or vaccinations. Genomic DNA from unsorted samples was obtained from 80 million to 100 million PBMCs (per sample).

Sequenced input: PBMCs. This chain uses TRBV6-6 with TRBJ1-1; D unresolved. The clonotype originates from a woman aged 40 to 49 in good health. Some clones in this sample may be carry-over from other donors' samples. CDR3 protein: CASSYSRETEAFF. The CDR3 bases are TGTGCCAGCAGTTACTCGAGGGAGACTGAAGCTTTCTTT.